These 21 T cell receptor beta chains were sequenced from one sample in a study of OX40 agonist ivuxolimab in advanced cancers. Measured with immunoSEQ multiplex PCR; TCRdb has only the in-frame clones, and not every one. The table includes about 13,000 clones, more than 70% detected once. The sample in question was CD4+ or CD8+ T cells sorted from blood, obtained in a trial of the OX40 agonist ivuxolimab. These receptors all stem from an adult with an advanced solid tumor such as melanoma, head and neck, liver or kidney cancer.

The chain uses TRBV5-6 and TRBJ2-7; D tentatively fits TRBD1 or TRBD2 (7 bases each). CDR3 length: 14 amino acids. Looked up from germline, CDR1 is SGHDT and CDR2 is YYEEEE. Trimming left V 4 bases short and J 2 bases short, with 13 bases between. For the CDR3, the DNA is TGTGCCAGCAGCGCGGGGGACAGAGCCTACGAGCAGTACTTC. Protein: CASSAGDRAYEQYF.

The rearrangement joins TRBV11-2 to TRBJ2-7; weak D call: TRBD2 (5 bases). Trimming left V 5 bases short and J 0 bases short, with 11 bases between. Germline values: CDR1 SGHAT, CDR2 FQNNGV. CDR3 length equals 14 residues. DNA of the CDR3: TGTGCCAGCAGCCCATCGGGGAGCTCCTACGAGCAGTACTTC. Protein product: CASSPSGSSYEQYF.

V gene TRBV2 combines with J gene TRBJ2-7; D possibly corresponds to TRBD2 (7 bases). V lost 9 bases and J lost 0, with 12 bases in between. The CDR3 covers 13 residues. The germline V gene has CDR1 SNHLY and CDR2 FYNNEI. The chain's CDR3 is CARGGRNSYEQYF. The CDR3 DNA is TGTGCCAGGGGGGGGCGGAACTCCTACGAGCAGTACTTC. The full variable domain, its missing parts supplied by reference TRBV2 and TRBJ2-7, is EPEVTQTPSHQVTQMGQEVILRCVPISNHLYFYWYRQILGQKVEFLVSFYNNEISEKSEIFDDQFSVERPDGSNFTLKIRSTKLEDSAMYFCARGGRNSYEQYFGPGTRLTVT.

The rearrangement links TRBV5-1 to TRBJ2-7, with D uncertain. Per the germline V gene, CDR1 is SGHRS and CDR2 is YFSETQ. The CDR3 is made up of 15 amino acids. V lost 7 bases, J lost 3 bases, and 20 bases lay in between. The CDR3 DNA reads as TGCGCCAGCGGGAAAGGGCCCAGAAAGGACTACGAGCAGTACTTC. Its protein product is CASGKGPRKDYEQYF.

The CDR3 bases are TGTGCCAGCAGTGACAGGACAGCGAAGGAGACCCAGTACTTC. Encoded protein: CASSDRTAKETQYF. V and J are TRBV2 and TRBJ2-5, with D possibly being TRBD1 (6 bases). The CDR3 is 14 amino acids. Germline CDR1 reads SNHLY; CDR2 reads FYNNEI. The V end lost 3 bases, the J end lost 5 bases, and 13 bases lay between the germline ends. The entire variable domain, with the rest obtained from reference TRBV2 and TRBJ2-5, is as follows: EPEVTQTPSHQVTQMGQEVILRCVPISNHLYFYWYRQILGQKVEFLVSFYNNEISEKSEIFDDQFSVERPDGSNFTLKIRSTKLEDSAMYFCASSDRTAKETQYFGPGTRLLVL.

The chain has TRBV5-6 and TRBJ1-2; D might be TRBD1 (6 bases). CDR3 length: 14 amino acids. V lost 4 bases to trimming and J lost 5 bases, with 15 bases between them. Germline V lookup: CDR1 SGHDT, CDR2 YYEEEE. CDR3 coding DNA: TGTGCCAGCAGCCAGACAGGAAAGGCTTATGGCTACACCTTC. Its translation is CASSQTGKAYGYTF.

In this sample, this clone turned up a few times. The chain links TRBV6-6 to TRBJ2-7; D unresolved. This CDR3 region has 12 residues. V was trimmed by 4 bases and J by 7 bases, leaving 11 bases between them. Germline CDR1 reads MNHNY; CDR2 reads SVGAGI (reference sequence). CDR3: CASSLNGDEQYF. CDR3 DNA: TGTGCCAGCAGTTTAAATGGGGATGAGCAGTACTTC.

V usage is TRBV28 and J usage is TRBJ1-5; D ambiguous. CDR1 is MDHEN, CDR2 SYDVKM, per germline. V lost 4 bases, J lost 9 bases, and 10 bases lay in between. This CDR3 has 12 amino acids. CDR3 protein: CASSSDWRPQHF. CDR3 DNA: TGTGCCAGCAGTTCCGATTGGAGGCCCCAGCATTTT.

The chain links TRBV5-1 to TRBJ2-7; D possibly uses TRBD1 or TRBD2 (6 bases each). Per germline, CDR1 SGHRS and CDR2 YFSETQ. The V gene lost 0 bases and the J gene lost 5 bases, with 18 bases spanning the gap. CDR3 length: 16 amino acids. The CDR3 nucleotides read TGCGCCAGCAGCTTGGCACCGGGGGCGTTCGCCCACGAGCAGTACTTC. It translates to CASSLAPGAFAHEQYF.

This rearrangement joins TRBV7-9 to TRBJ1-5, with D uncertain. CDR3 size: 13 residues. Looked up from germline, CDR1 is SEHNR and CDR2 is FQNEAQ (reference sequence). V gave up 3 bases and J gave up 7 bases, with 10 bases separating them. DNA for the CDR3: TGTGCCAGCAGCTTCCGGGTAGGACAGCCCCAGCATTTT. Translated: CASSFRVGQPQHF.

The chain joins TRBV5-5 to TRBJ2-7; 7 bases line up with TRBD1. Germline V gene lookup returns CDR1 SGHKS and CDR2 YYEKEE (reference sequence). V was pared by 3 bases and J by 6 bases, with 12 bases of the junction left unmatched. The CDR3 consists of 15 residues. CDR3 loop: CASSSTRQGLREQYF. In nucleotides, the CDR3 is TGTGCCAGCAGCTCCACTCGACAGGGTTTACGCGAGCAGTACTTC.

In the case of this clone: The junction differs from germline at one of its ends, possibly a read error. This chain links TRBV7-6 with TRBJ2-7; D tentatively reads TRBD1 or TRBD2 (5 bases each). Germline V gene data show CDR1 as SGHVS and CDR2 as FNYEAQ. CDR3 size: 14 residues. CDR3 residues: CASSLEVGEGEQYF. For the CDR3, the DNA is TGTGCTAGCAGCTTAGAGGTGGGGGAAGGCGAGCAGTACTTC. Full variable domain (missing parts from reference TRBV7-6 and TRBJ2-7): GAGVSQSPRYKVTKRGQDVALRCDPISGHVSLYWYRQALGQGPEFLTYFNYEAQQDKSGLPNDRFSAERPEGSISTLTIQRTEQRDSAMYRCASSLEVGEGEQYFGPGTRLTVT.

A few counts support this clone. The chain uses TRBV12-5 and TRBJ2-1; D call uncertain. CDR1 is LGHNT and CDR2 is FRNRAP in the germline V gene. V lost 0 bases to trimming and J lost 11 bases, with 5 bases between them. CDR3 length: 11 residues. The DNA for the CDR3 is TGTGCTAGTGGTTTGGTAGGTCAGCAGTTCTTC. It yields the protein CASGLVGQQFF. Looking up the rest from reference TRBV12-5 and TRBJ2-1 gives the full variable domain: DARVTQTPRHKVTEMGQEVTMRCQPILGHNTVFWYRQTMMQGLELLAYFRNRAPLDDSGMPKDRFSAEMPDATLATLKIQPSEPRDSAVYFCASGLVGQQFFGPGTRLTVL.

This chain joins TRBV27 and TRBJ1-1; 8 bases line up with TRBD1. Germline V gene lookup returns CDR1 MNHEY and CDR2 SMNVEV (reference sequence). V trimming: 6 bases; J trimming: 4 bases; junction bases outside the gene matches: 7. CDR3 length: 14 amino acids. This CDR3 is CASSPAGGLTEAFF. The CDR3 nucleotides are TGTGCCAGCAGCCCTGCAGGGGGCCTCACTGAAGCTTTCTTT.

The chain recombines TRBV28 with TRBJ1-2; 8 bases align to TRBD1. Germline CDR1 and CDR2: MDHEN and SYDVKM. V was clipped by 7 bases and J by 4 bases; unmatched bases: 14. The CDR3 is 16 residues long. This CDR3 is CASTPPNDRGVYGYTF. The CDR3 DNA follows: TGTGCCAGCACCCCCCCAAACGACAGGGGAGTCTATGGCTACACCTTC.

The chain is built from TRBV10-3 and TRBJ2-7; 8 bases line up with TRBD1. V shed 8 bases and J 6 bases; nucleotides not matched to a gene: 3. CDR3 length equals 11 residues. Germline V gene lookup returns CDR1 ENHRY and CDR2 SYGVKD. CDR3 sequence reads: CAIATGVEQYF. CDR3 DNA sequence: TGTGCCATCGCGACAGGGGTCGAGCAGTACTTC.

The CDR3 DNA reads as TGTGCCAGCAGTTTCGGGCCTATGTCGACCGGGGGTTATGTTCAGCCCCAGCATTTT. This translates into CASSFGPMSTGGYVQPQHF. The V and J genes are TRBV28 and TRBJ1-5; possible D gene TRBD1, 5 bases. V lost 3 bases and J 6 bases, leaving 27 bases between the germline ends. This CDR3 is 19 amino acids long. Per the germline V gene, CDR1 is MDHEN and CDR2 is SYDVKM.

This chain links TRBV9 with TRBJ2-7; D not resolved. Germline V gene sequence: CDR1 SGDLS, CDR2 YYNGEE. There are 14 residues in the CDR3. Trimming stripped 0 bases from V and 4 bases from J, with 11 bases between. CDR3 in amino acids: CASSVAVGEYEQYF. As DNA, the CDR3 is TGTGCCAGCAGCGTAGCTGTAGGCGAATACGAGCAGTACTTC.

This clone came up a few times. CDR3 in amino acids: CASSYSGTSGGYEQYF. In DNA, the CDR3 is TGTGCCAGCAGTTACTCCGGGACTAGCGGGGGGTACGAGCAGTACTTC. The rearrangement joins TRBV6-5 to TRBJ2-7; 15 bases match TRBD2. The CDR3 consists of 16 residues. With 0 bases clipped from V and 4 bases from J, the junction kept 1 base outside the gene matches. Germline assignment: CDR1 MNHEY and CDR2 SVGAGI.

J is TRBJ1-5 and V is TRBV6-1; D gene unclear. CDR1 is MNHNS, CDR2 SASEGT, per germline. The length of the CDR3 is 18 residues. The V end lost 0 bases, the J end lost 0 bases, and 15 bases lay between the germline ends. CDR3 bases: TGTGCCAGCAGTGAAGCGTCCTGGGTGGAGAATAGCAATCAGCCCCAGCATTTT. Translating gives CASSEASWVENSNQPQHF.

This clone was recorded only once. V usage is TRBV7-2 and J usage is TRBJ2-1; possible D gene TRBD1, 5 bases. The CDR3 contains 18 residues. Trimming stripped 2 bases from V and 2 bases from J, with 19 bases between. Germline-derived CDR1 and CDR2 are SGHTA and FQGNSA. The CDR3, as DNA: TGTGCCAGCAGCTTACCCCCGGGCAGGGATGTTCCCTACAATGAGCAGTTCTTC. Its translation: CASSLPPGRDVPYNEQFF.